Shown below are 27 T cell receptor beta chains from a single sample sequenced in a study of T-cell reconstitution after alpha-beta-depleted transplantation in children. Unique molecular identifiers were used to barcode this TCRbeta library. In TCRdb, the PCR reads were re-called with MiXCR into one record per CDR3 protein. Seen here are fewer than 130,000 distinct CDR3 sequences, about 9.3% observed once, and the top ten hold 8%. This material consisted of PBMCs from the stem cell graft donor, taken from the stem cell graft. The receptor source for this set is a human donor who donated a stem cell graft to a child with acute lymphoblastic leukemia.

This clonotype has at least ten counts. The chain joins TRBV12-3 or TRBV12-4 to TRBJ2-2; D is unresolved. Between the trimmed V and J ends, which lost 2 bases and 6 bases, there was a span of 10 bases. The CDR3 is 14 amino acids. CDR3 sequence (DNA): TGTGCCAGCAGTTTAATTGCGGTCGCCGGGGAGCTGTTTTTT. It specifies CASSLIAVAGELFF.

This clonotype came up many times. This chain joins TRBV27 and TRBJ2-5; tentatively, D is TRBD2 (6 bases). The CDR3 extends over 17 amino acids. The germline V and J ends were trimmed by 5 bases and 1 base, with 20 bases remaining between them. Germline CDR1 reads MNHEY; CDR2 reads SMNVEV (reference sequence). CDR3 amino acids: CASSQTVAGRFQETQYF. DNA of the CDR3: TGTGCCAGCAGTCAAACAGTGGCGGGGAGATTCCAAGAGACCCAGTACTTC.

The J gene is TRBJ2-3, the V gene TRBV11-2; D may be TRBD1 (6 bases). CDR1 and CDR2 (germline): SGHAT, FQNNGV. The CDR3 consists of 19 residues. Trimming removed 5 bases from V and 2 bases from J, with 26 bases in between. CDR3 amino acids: CASSPRDIHYSPTTDTQYF. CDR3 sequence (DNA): TGTGCCAGCAGCCCTAGGGACATCCACTATTCCCCAACCACAGATACGCAGTATTTT.

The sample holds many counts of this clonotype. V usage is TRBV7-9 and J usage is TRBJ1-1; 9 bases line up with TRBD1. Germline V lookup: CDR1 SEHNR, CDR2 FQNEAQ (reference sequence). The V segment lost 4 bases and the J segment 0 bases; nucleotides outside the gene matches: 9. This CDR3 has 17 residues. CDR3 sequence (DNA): TGTGCCAGCAGCTATACAGGGGGCTCGAGGATGAACACTGAAGCTTTCTTT. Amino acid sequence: CASSYTGGSRMNTEAFF. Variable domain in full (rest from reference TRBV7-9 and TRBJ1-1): DTGVSQNPRHKITKRGQNVTFRCDPISEHNRLYWYRQTLGQGPEFLTYFQNEAQLEKSRLLSDRFSAERPKGSFSTLEIQRTEQGDSAMYLCASSYTGGSRMNTEAFFGQGTRLTVV.

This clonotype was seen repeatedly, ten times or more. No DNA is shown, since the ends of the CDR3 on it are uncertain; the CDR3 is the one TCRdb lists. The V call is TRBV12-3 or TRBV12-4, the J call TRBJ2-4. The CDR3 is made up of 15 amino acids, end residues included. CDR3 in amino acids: CASSSSSVAKNIQYF.

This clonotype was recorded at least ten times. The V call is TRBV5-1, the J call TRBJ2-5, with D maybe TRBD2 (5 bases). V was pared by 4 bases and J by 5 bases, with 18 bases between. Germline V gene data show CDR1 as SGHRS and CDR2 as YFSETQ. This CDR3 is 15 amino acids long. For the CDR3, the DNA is TGCGCCAGCAGCGAACCCGGGCCATCGGGGGAGACCCAGTACTTC. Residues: CASSEPGPSGETQYF.

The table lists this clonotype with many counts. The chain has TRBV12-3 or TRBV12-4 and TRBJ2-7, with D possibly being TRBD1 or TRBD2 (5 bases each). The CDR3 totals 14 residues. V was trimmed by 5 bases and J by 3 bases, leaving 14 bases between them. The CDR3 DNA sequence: TGTGCCAGCAGTACCCGGGGCGGTCGCTACGAGCAGTACTTC. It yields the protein CASSTRGGRYEQYF.

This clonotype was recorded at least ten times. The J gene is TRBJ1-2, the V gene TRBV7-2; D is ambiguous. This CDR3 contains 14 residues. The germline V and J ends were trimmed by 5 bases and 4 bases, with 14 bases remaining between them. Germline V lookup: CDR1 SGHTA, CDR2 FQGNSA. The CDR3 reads CASSPQLRGYGYTF. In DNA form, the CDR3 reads TGTGCCAGCAGCCCACAACTTCGGGGCTATGGCTACACCTTC.

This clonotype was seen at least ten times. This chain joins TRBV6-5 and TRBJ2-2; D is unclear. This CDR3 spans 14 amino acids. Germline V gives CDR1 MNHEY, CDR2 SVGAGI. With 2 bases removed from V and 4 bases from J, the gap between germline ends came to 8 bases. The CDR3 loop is CASSYNMVTGELFF. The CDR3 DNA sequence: TGTGCCAGCAGTTACAATATGGTCACCGGGGAGCTGTTTTTT.

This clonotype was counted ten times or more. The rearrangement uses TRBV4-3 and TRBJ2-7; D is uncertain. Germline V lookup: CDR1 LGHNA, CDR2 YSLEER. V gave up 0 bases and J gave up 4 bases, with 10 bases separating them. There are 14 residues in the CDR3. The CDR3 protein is CASSQDWGAYEQYF. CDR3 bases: TGCGCCAGCAGCCAAGATTGGGGTGCTTACGAGCAGTACTTC.

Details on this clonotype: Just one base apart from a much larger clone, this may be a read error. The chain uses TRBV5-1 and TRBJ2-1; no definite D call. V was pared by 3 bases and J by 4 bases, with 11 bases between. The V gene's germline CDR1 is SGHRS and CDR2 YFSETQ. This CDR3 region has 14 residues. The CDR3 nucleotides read TGCGCCAGCAGCTCCCCGAACAGTTACAATGAGCAGTTCTTC. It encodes CASSSPNSYNEQFF.

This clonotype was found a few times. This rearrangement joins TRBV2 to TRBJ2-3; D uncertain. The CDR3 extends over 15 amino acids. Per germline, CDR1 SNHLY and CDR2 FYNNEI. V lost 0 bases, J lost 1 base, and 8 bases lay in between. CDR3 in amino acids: CASSEAGVRTDTQYF. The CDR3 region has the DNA TGTGCCAGCAGTGAAGCTGGGGTCCGCACAGATACGCAGTATTTT.

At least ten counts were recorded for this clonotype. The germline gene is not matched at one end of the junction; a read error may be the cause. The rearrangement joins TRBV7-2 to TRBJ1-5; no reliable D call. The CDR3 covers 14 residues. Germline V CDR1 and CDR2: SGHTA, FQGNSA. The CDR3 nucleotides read TGTGCCAGCAGCTTAGACAGCGACAATCGGCCCCAGCATTTT. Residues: CASSLDSDNRPQHF. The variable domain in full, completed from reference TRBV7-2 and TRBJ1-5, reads GAGVSQSPSNKVTEKGKDVELRCDPISGHTALYWYRQSLGQGLEFLIYFQGNSAPDKSGLPSDRFSAERTGGSVSTLTIQRTQQEDSAVYLCASSLDSDNRPQHFGDGTRLSIL.

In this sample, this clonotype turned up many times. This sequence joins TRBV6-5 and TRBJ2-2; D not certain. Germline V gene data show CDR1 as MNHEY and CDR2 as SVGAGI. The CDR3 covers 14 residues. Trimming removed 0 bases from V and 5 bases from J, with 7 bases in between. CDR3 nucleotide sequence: TGTGCCAGCAGTTACTCGAGTGGGACCGGGGAGCTGTTTTTT. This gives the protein CASSYSSGTGELFF.

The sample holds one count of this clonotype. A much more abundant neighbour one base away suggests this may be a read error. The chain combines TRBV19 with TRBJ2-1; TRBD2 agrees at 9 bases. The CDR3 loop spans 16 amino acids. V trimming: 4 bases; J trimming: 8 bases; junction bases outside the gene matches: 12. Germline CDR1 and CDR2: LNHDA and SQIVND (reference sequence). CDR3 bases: TGTGCCAGTAGTACAGCCGAGGGACTAGCTTTCGATGAGCAGTTCTTC. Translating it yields CASSTAEGLAFDEQFF.

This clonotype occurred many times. For the CDR3, the DNA is TGCAGTGCCCGCACCAGCCGGGAAAAACTGTTTTTT. This sequence encodes CSARTSREKLFF. This chain joins TRBV20-1 and TRBJ1-4; no clear D. Germline V gene lookup returns CDR1 DFQATT and CDR2 SNEGSKA (reference sequence). The CDR3 totals 12 residues. Trimming took off 6 bases at V and 8 bases at J, with 13 bases between the two ends.

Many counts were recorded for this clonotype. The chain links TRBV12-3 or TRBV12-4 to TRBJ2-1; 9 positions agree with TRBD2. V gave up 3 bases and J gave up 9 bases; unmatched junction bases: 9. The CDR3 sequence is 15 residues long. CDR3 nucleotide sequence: TGTGCCAGCAGTTTGGTAGCGGGAGCAGGGGGTGAGCAGTTCTTC. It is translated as CASSLVAGAGGEQFF.

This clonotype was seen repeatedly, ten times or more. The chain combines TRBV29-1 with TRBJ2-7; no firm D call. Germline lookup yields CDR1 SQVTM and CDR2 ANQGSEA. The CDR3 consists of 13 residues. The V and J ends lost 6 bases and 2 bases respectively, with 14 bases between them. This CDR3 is CSVLPGPPYEQYF. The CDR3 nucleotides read TGCAGCGTCCTACCCGGGCCACCCTACGAGCAGTACTTC.

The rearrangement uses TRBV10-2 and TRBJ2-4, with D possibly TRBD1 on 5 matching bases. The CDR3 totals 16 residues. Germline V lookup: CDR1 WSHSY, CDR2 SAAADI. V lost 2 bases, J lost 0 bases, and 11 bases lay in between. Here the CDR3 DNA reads TGCGCCAGCAGTGAGGTCCAGGGTTTAGCCAAAAACATTCAGTACTTC. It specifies CASSEVQGLAKNIQYF.

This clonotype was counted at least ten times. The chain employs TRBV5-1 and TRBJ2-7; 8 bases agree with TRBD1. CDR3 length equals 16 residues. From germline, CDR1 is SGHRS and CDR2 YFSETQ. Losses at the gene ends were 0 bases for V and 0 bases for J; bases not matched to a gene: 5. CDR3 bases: TGCGCCAGCAGCTTGGACGGACAGGGTTCCTCCTACGAGCAGTACTTC. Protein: CASSLDGQGSSYEQYF. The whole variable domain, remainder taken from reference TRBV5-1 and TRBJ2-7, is KAGVTQTPRYLIKTRGQQVTLSCSPISGHRSVSWYQQTPGQGLQFLFEYFSETQRNKGNFPGRFSGRQFSNSRSEMNVSTLELGDSALYLCASSLDGQGSSYEQYFGPGTRLTVT.

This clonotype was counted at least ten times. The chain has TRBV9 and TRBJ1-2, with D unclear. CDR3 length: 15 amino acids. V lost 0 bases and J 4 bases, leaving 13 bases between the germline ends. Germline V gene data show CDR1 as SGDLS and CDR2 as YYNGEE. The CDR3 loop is CASSVDGSSLYGYTF. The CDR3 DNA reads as TGTGCCAGCAGCGTAGACGGCTCTTCTCTCTATGGCTACACCTTC.

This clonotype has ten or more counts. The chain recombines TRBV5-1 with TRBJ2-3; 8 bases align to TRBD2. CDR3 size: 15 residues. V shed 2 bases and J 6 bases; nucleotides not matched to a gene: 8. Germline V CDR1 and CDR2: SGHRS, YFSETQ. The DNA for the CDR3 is TGCGCCAGCAGCTTCGACGGGAGGGCCGGCGATACGCAGTATTTT. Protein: CASSFDGRAGDTQYF. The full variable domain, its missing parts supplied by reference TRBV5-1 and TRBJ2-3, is KAGVTQTPRYLIKTRGQQVTLSCSPISGHRSVSWYQQTPGQGLQFLFEYFSETQRNKGNFPGRFSGRQFSNSRSEMNVSTLELGDSALYLCASSFDGRAGDTQYFGPGTRLTVL.

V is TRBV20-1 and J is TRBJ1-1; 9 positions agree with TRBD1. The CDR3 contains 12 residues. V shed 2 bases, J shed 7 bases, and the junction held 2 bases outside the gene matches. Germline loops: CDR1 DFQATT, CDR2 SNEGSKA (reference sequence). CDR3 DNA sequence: TGCAGTGCTAGATGGGACAGGGTTGAAGCTTTCTTT. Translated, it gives CSARWDRVEAFF.

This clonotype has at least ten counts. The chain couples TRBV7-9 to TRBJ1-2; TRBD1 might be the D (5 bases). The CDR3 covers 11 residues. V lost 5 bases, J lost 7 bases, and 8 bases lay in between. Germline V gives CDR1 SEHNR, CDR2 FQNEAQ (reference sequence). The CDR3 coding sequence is TGTGCCAGCAGCGAAAGGGGTGGCTACACCTTC. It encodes CASSERGGYTF.

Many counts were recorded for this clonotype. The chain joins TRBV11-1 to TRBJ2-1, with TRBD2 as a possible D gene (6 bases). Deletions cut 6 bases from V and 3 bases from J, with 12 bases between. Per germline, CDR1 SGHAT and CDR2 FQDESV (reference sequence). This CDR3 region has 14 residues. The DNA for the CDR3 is TGTGCCAGCAGGGTCGGGGGTTTCTACAATGAGCAGTTCTTC. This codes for CASRVGGFYNEQFF.

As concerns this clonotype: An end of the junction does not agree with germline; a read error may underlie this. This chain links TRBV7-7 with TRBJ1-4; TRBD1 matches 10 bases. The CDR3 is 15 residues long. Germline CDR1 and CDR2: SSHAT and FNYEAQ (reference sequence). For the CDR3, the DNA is TGTGCTAGCAGCTCGGGACAGGGGAGGAATGAAAAACTGTTTTTT. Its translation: CASSSGQGRNEKLFF.

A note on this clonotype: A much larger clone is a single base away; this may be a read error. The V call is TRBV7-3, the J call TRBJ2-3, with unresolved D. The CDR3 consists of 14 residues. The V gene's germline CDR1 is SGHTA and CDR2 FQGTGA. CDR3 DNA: TGTTCCAGCAGCTTAAGGCTTCACACAGATACGCAGTATTTT. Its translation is CSSSLRLHTDTQYF.